The 20 T cell receptor beta chains in this list originate from one sample, sequenced in a study of blood T cell repertoires in COVID-19 (dated by TCRdb to between 2020 and 2021). Receptors were amplified or captured by the immunoSEQ multiplex PCR assay. What TCRdb holds here is the immuneACCESS table cut down to in-frame rearrangements. Part of the clones is not present; checked against another copy, under half of the missing clones reflect an unresolved V gene, and the others are unexplained. The sample includes more than 200,000 clones, with roughly 90% observed a single time. The top ten clonotypes cover roughly 4% of the sample. The sequenced sample was PBMCs or T cells enriched from blood (not recorded which). These receptors all stem from a woman aged 25-40 years who had recovered from COVID-19.

This clone showed up just a few times. The chain links TRBV6-6 to TRBJ2-7; TRBD2 matches at 15 bases. V dropped 6 bases and J dropped 3; count of bases not matched to a gene: 9. The CDR3 runs to 17 residues. Germline loops: CDR1 MNHNY, CDR2 SVGAGI (reference sequence). The CDR3 spells CASRRGLAGGGGYEQYF. The CDR3 coding sequence is TGTGCCAGCAGACGAGGACTAGCGGGAGGGGGGGGCTACGAGCAGTACTTC.

The chain combines TRBV30 with TRBJ2-1, with 9 positions matching TRBD2. Germline trimming cut 2 bases from V and 4 bases from J; bases unmatched to any gene: 15. Germline CDR1 reads GTSNPN; CDR2 reads SVGIG (reference sequence). CDR3 length: 18 amino acids. This chain's CDR3 is CAWSSFSGGFEHYNEQFF. CDR3 coding DNA: TGTGCCTGGAGTTCCTTTAGCGGGGGCTTCGAACATTACAATGAGCAGTTCTTC.

V is TRBV11-3 and J is TRBJ2-3, with TRBD2 matching over 8 bases. CDR1 and CDR2 from the germline V gene are SGHNT and YENEEA. V gave up 1 base and J gave up 3 bases; unmatched junction bases: 0. This CDR3 spans 14 amino acids. The CDR3 is CASSLASGTDTQYF. The CDR3 DNA reads as TGTGCCAGCAGCTTAGCTAGCGGGACAGATACGCAGTATTTT.

This rearrangement joins TRBV21-1 to TRBJ1-1. TRBV21-1 is a pseudogene. The CDR3 extends over 16 amino acids. In DNA form, the CDR3 reads TGTGCCAGCAGCAATAGCGGTGCCAGGGCGGGGACTGAAGCTTTCTTT. Its protein product is CASSNSGARAGTEAFF.

The J gene is TRBJ2-7, the V gene TRBV28, with TRBD1 matching 9 bases. CDR3 length equals 17 residues. Germline V gene lookup returns CDR1 MDHEN and CDR2 SYDVKM. Losses at the gene ends were 3 bases for V and 1 base for J; bases not matched to a gene: 10. CDR3 residues: CASSFFLGQGWSYEQYF. The CDR3 DNA sequence: TGTGCCAGCAGTTTTTTTCTCGGACAGGGGTGGTCCTACGAGCAGTACTTC.

The chain is built from TRBV28 and TRBJ1-3; tentatively, D is TRBD1 (6 bases). This CDR3 region has 19 residues. Germline loops: CDR1 MDHEN, CDR2 SYDVKM. V was cut by 2 bases and J by 0 bases, with 20 bases left in between. The CDR3 protein is CASSLAIQGTVYSGNTIYF. CDR3 DNA sequence: TGTGCCAGCAGTTTAGCCATACAGGGAACCGTTTACTCTGGAAACACCATATATTTT.

This chain uses TRBV19 with TRBJ1-6; D is undetermined. In germline, CDR1 is LNHDA, CDR2 SQIVND (reference sequence). Trimming pared 2 bases from V and 8 bases from J, leaving 4 bases between. The CDR3 contains 12 residues. The CDR3 nucleotides read TGTGCCAGTAGTATATCCGATTCACCCCTCCACTTT. Translated, it gives CASSISDSPLHF.

This chain links TRBV7-2 with TRBJ1-2, with D unresolved. With 1 base removed from V and 3 bases from J, the gap between germline ends came to 12 bases. This CDR3 has 15 residues. The germline gives CDR1 SGHTA, CDR2 FQGNSA. In DNA form, the CDR3 reads TGTGCCAGCAGCTTAGGGGAGGGCGCCGACTATGGCTACACCTTC. This translates into CASSLGEGADYGYTF.

This clone was found once. The gene calls are TRBV24-1 and TRBJ1-2; D gene ambiguous. The ends were cut back, 4 bases at V and 2 bases at J, with 13 bases in the middle. The CDR3 loop spans 15 amino acids. Germline assignment: CDR1 KGHDR and CDR2 SFDVKD. The CDR3 sequence: CATSDRDTFNYGYTF. Written as DNA, the CDR3 is TGTGCCACCAGTGACCGAGACACCTTCAACTATGGCTACACCTTC.

This rearrangement joins TRBV10-3 to TRBJ1-4; 10 bases are shared with TRBD1. The CDR3 covers 14 residues. CDR1 is ENHRY and CDR2 is SYGVKD in the germline V gene. J gave up 9 bases and V 6 bases, and 7 bases lay outside the gene matches. CDR3 sequence reads: CAISETGGGKKLFF. CDR3 DNA sequence: TGTGCCATCAGCGAGACAGGGGGCGGGAAAAAACTGTTTTTT.

The sample holds a few counts of this clone. The rearrangement joins TRBV4-2 to TRBJ1-4; no clear D gene. The CDR3 is 12 residues long. CDR1 and CDR2 (germline): LGHNA, YNFKEQ. With 4 bases removed from V and 10 bases from J, the gap between germline ends came to 10 bases. CDR3 coding DNA: TGTGCCAGCAGCCCGGACTTGGGAAAACTGTTTTTT. It encodes CASSPDLGKLFF.

The chain has TRBV4-1 and TRBJ1-2; 7 bases align to TRBD1. Germline V gene data show CDR1 as MGHRA and CDR2 as YSYEKL. This CDR3 contains 14 residues. V lost 3 bases, J lost 6 bases, and 7 bases stayed unmatched. The CDR3 region is CASSQRTGQDGYTF. The CDR3 coding sequence is TGCGCCAGCAGCCAGCGGACAGGTCAGGATGGCTACACCTTC.

The V and J genes are TRBV18 and TRBJ1-2, with D maybe TRBD1 (6 bases). The V gene lost 6 bases and the J gene lost 4 bases, with 12 bases spanning the gap. Germline lookup yields CDR1 KGHSH and CDR2 LQKENI. The CDR3 spans 13 residues. As DNA, the CDR3 is TGTGCCAGCTCCGGGACAACTCTCTATGGCTACACCTTC. Translating it yields CASSGTTLYGYTF.

V gene TRBV6-5 combines with J gene TRBJ2-5; TRBD2 aligns across 7 bases. The junction had 10 bases not matched to a gene; V was cut back by 2 bases and J by 4 bases. The CDR3 runs 16 residues. Looked up from germline, CDR1 is MNHEY and CDR2 is SVGAGI. This CDR3 is CASSYQPGLLAETQYF. The CDR3, as DNA: TGTGCCAGCAGTTACCAACCGGGACTACTGGCAGAGACCCAGTACTTC.

This chain joins TRBV3-1 (or the pseudogene TRBV3-2) and TRBJ1-2; TRBD1 aligns across 7 bases. V lost 3 bases and J lost 3; bases outside the gene matches: 10. This CDR3 region has 16 residues. CDR1 and CDR2 (germline): LGHDT, YNNKEL (reference sequence). CDR3 nucleotides: TGTGCCAGCAGCCATCTCATGGAGGGGGCCCACTATGGCTACACCTTC. Its translation is CASSHLMEGAHYGYTF.

The chain employs TRBV25-1 and TRBJ1-4; possibly TRBD1 for D (5 bases). The CDR3 consists of 15 residues. Germline lookup yields CDR1 MGHDK and CDR2 SYGVNS. Trimming pared 4 bases from V and 8 bases from J, leaving 17 bases between. CDR3 coding DNA: TGTGCCAGCAGTGCCCAGCGTGGGGCCGGAGAAAAACTGTTTTTT. It yields the protein CASSAQRGAGEKLFF.

This clone occurred a few times. This rearrangement joins TRBV28 to TRBJ1-3; TRBD1 is a possible D gene (5 bases). The CDR3 has 16 residues. Trimming shortened V by 6 bases and J by 0 bases, and 15 bases separated the two germline ends. CDR1 and CDR2 from the germline V gene are MDHEN and SYDVKM. The CDR3 region is CASRRTLSISGNTIYF. The CDR3 region has the DNA TGTGCCAGCAGGAGGACACTCTCCATCTCTGGAAACACCATATATTTT.

This clone showed up just once. The rearrangement joins TRBV19 to TRBJ1-5; D possibly corresponds to TRBD1 (6 bases). The CDR3 runs 17 residues. Germline loops: CDR1 LNHDA, CDR2 SQIVND (reference sequence). Trimming pared 3 bases from V and 1 base from J, leaving 16 bases between. CDR3 loop: CASSMGIQGQSNQPQHF. The CDR3 DNA follows: TGTGCCAGTAGTATGGGAATACAGGGTCAAAGCAATCAGCCCCAGCATTTT.

This clone occurred once. The CDR3 region has the DNA TGTGCCAGCAGACCAGGGGGTCTGGGGGTAAAAGCTTTCTTT. Its protein product is CASRPGGLGVKAFF. The chain links TRBV28 to TRBJ1-1, with 7 bases aligning to TRBD1. V lost 6 bases and J lost 9; bases outside the gene matches: 13. From germline, CDR1 is MDHEN and CDR2 SYDVKM. The CDR3 is made up of 14 amino acids.

This clone was detected once. The CDR3 is CASSLWGGNQPQHF. The DNA of the CDR3 is TGTGCCAGCAGCTTGTGGGGGGGCAATCAGCCCCAGCATTTT. This rearrangement joins TRBV11-3 to TRBJ1-5; possible D gene TRBD1, 5 bases. This CDR3 contains 14 residues. Germline lookup yields CDR1 SGHNT and CDR2 YENEEA. Deletions cut 3 bases from V and 2 bases from J, with 8 bases between.